Listed below are T cell receptor beta chains from one sample, sequenced in a study of human T cells and chemical hapten exposure. TCRdb reprocessed the RACE reads via MiXCR and lists one record per CDR3 protein. This sample has roughly 200,000 distinct CDR3 sequences, with approximately 20% found just once. The sample in question was whole blood, obtained in connection with sensitization to the hapten diphenylcyclopropenone (DPC). The receptors shown here come from a woman aged 45-65 years with alopecia areata. Some clones in this sample may be carry-over from other donors' samples. The CDR3 runs from the conserved cysteine through the conserved F or W. The D gene is left open where the match is weak. The size of a clone is reported for some rows only, either as once, few or many, or as a class for expanded clones.

cdr3_aa: CASSSSGGDHNEQFF; cdr3_nt: TGTGCCAGCAGCTCCTCGGGGGGCGATCACAATGAGCAGTTCTTC; j_call: TRBJ2-1; d_call: -; clone_size: -; v_call: TRBV11-2
cdr3_aa: CASSEAKGPTDTQYF; cdr3_nt: TGTGCCAGCAGTGAAGCTAAGGGTCCCACAGATACGCAGTATTTT; j_call: TRBJ2-3; d_call: -; clone_size: few; v_call: TRBV6-1
cdr3_aa: CASSLGQYSNTEAFF; cdr3_nt: TGCGCCAGCAGCCTCGGACAGTACTCGAACACTGAAGCTTTCTTT; j_call: TRBJ1-1; d_call: -; clone_size: -; v_call: TRBV5-1
cdr3_aa: CASSLVQGTHEQYF; cdr3_nt: TGTGCCAGCAGCTTAGTACAGGGAACCCACGAGCAGTACTTC; j_call: TRBJ2-7; d_call: -; clone_size: few; v_call: TRBV7-6
cdr3_aa: CAISGASGRAWYNEQFF; cdr3_nt: TGTGCCATCAGTGGAGCGAGCGGGAGGGCCTGGTACAATGAGCAGTTCTTC; j_call: TRBJ2-1; d_call: TRBD2; clone_size: few; v_call: TRBV10-3
cdr3_aa: CATSDSPFVRGTDTQYF; cdr3_nt: TGTGCCACCAGTGATTCCCCCTTCGTCCGAGGCACAGATACGCAGTATTTT; j_call: TRBJ2-3; d_call: -; clone_size: -; v_call: TRBV24-1
cdr3_aa: CSVGRTSEETQYF; cdr3_nt: TGCAGCGTTGGCAGGACATCCGAAGAGACCCAGTACTTC; j_call: TRBJ2-5; d_call: -; clone_size: many; v_call: TRBV29-1
cdr3_aa: CASTNSWIGYEQYF; cdr3_nt: TGTGCCAGCACTAATTCATGGATCGGTTACGAGCAGTACTTC; j_call: TRBJ2-7; d_call: -; clone_size: -; v_call: TRBV6-2/TRBV6-3
cdr3_aa: CASISRRHGAQYF; cdr3_nt: TGTGCCAGCATCTCGCGCAGGCACGGGGCCCAGTACTTC; j_call: TRBJ2-5; d_call: -; clone_size: few; v_call: TRBV7-9
cdr3_aa: CASSPAQGTGELFF; cdr3_nt: TGTGCTAGCAGCCCCGCCCAGGGCACCGGGGAGCTGTTTTTT; j_call: TRBJ2-2; d_call: -; clone_size: -; v_call: TRBV7-7
cdr3_aa: CAIGRQVAGGSTDTQYF; cdr3_nt: TGTGCCATCGGCCGCCAAGTAGCGGGAGGGAGCACAGATACGCAGTATTTT; j_call: TRBJ2-3; d_call: TRBD2; clone_size: -; v_call: TRBV10-3
cdr3_aa: CASSSRQGPETQYF; cdr3_nt: TGTGCCAGCAGCTCGAGACAGGGACCAGAGACCCAGTACTTC; j_call: TRBJ2-5; d_call: TRBD1; clone_size: -; v_call: TRBV11-1
cdr3_aa: CSVGEAERQFF; cdr3_nt: TGCAGCGTTGGAGAAGCTGAGCGGCAGTTCTTC; j_call: TRBJ2-1; d_call: -; clone_size: -; v_call: TRBV29-1
cdr3_aa: CSARIGTSGNEQFF; cdr3_nt: TGCAGCGCTAGAATTGGGACTAGCGGCAATGAGCAGTTCTTC; j_call: TRBJ2-1; d_call: TRBD2; clone_size: few; v_call: TRBV20-1
cdr3_aa: CSANLGQNQPQHF; cdr3_nt: TGCAGCGCCAACCTCGGACAGAATCAGCCCCAGCATTTT; j_call: TRBJ1-5; d_call: -; clone_size: few; v_call: TRBV29-1
cdr3_aa: CASRQLAGGPYEQYF; cdr3_nt: TGTGCCAGCAGACAACTAGCGGGGGGCCCCTACGAGCAGTACTTC; j_call: TRBJ2-7; d_call: TRBD2; clone_size: -; v_call: TRBV2
cdr3_aa: CASSLVGLNNEQFF; cdr3_nt: TGCGCCAGCAGCTTGGTGGGGCTCAACAATGAGCAGTTCTTC; j_call: TRBJ2-1; d_call: -; clone_size: -; v_call: TRBV5-1
cdr3_aa: CASSPRTSGSNEQFF; cdr3_nt: TGTGCCAGCTCACCAAGGACTAGCGGAAGCAATGAGCAGTTCTTC; j_call: TRBJ2-1; d_call: TRBD2; clone_size: -; v_call: TRBV18
cdr3_aa: CASSLRDGGSSPLHF; cdr3_nt: TGTGCCAGCAGCCTCCGGGACGGCGGTAGTTCACCCCTCCACTTT; j_call: TRBJ1-6; d_call: -; clone_size: -; v_call: TRBV14
cdr3_aa: CASSQNPRQDCYF; cdr3_nt: TGTGCCAGCAGCCAGAATCCGCGACAGGACTGTTATTTT; j_call: TRBJ1-3; d_call: -; clone_size: -; v_call: TRBV4-2
cdr3_aa: CSVGQNTEAFF; cdr3_nt: TGCAGCGTTGGGCAGAACACTGAAGCTTTCTTT; j_call: TRBJ1-1; d_call: -; clone_size: many; v_call: TRBV29-1
cdr3_aa: CASSLGRTQETQYF; cdr3_nt: TGCGCCAGCAGCTTGGGGCGGACACAAGAGACCCAGTACTTC; j_call: TRBJ2-5; d_call: -; clone_size: few; v_call: TRBV5-1
cdr3_aa: CSSCPLAGGPHEQYF; cdr3_nt: TGCAGCTCCTGCCCTCTAGCGGGAGGCCCCCACGAGCAGTACTTC; j_call: TRBJ2-7; d_call: TRBD2; clone_size: few; v_call: TRBV29-1
cdr3_aa: CASSSRTGKAFF; cdr3_nt: TGCGCCAGCAGCTCCCGGACGGGTAAAGCTTTCTTT; j_call: TRBJ1-1; d_call: -; clone_size: few; v_call: TRBV5-1
cdr3_aa: CSVGVGFTEAFF; cdr3_nt: TGCAGCGTTGGGGTGGGGTTCACTGAAGCTTTCTTT; j_call: TRBJ1-1; d_call: -; clone_size: few; v_call: TRBV29-1
cdr3_aa: CASSYPGLHTGELFF; cdr3_nt: TGCGCCAGCAGCTATCCGGGACTCCACACCGGGGAGCTGTTTTTT; j_call: TRBJ2-2; d_call: -; clone_size: few; v_call: TRBV5-1
cdr3_aa: CASGHEQFF; cdr3_nt: TGTGCCAGCGGCCATGAGCAGTTCTTC; j_call: TRBJ2-1; d_call: -; clone_size: few; v_call: TRBV7-8
cdr3_aa: CSASPTDTQYF; cdr3_nt: TGCAGTGCTAGCCCCACAGATACGCAGTATTTT; j_call: TRBJ2-3; d_call: -; clone_size: few; v_call: TRBV20-1
cdr3_aa: CASSLLAGSYEQYF; cdr3_nt: TGTGCCAGCAGTCTTCTAGCGGGAAGCTACGAGCAGTACTTC; j_call: TRBJ2-7; d_call: TRBD2; clone_size: few; v_call: TRBV27
cdr3_aa: CATSGQGADTQYF; cdr3_nt: TGTGCCACCTCGGGACAGGGAGCAGATACGCAGTATTTT; j_call: TRBJ2-3; d_call: TRBD1; clone_size: -; v_call: TRBV2
cdr3_aa: CSVPRASGTSDTQYF; cdr3_nt: TGCAGCGTCCCGAGGGCTAGCGGGACCAGTGATACGCAGTATTTT; j_call: TRBJ2-3; d_call: TRBD2; clone_size: -; v_call: TRBV29-1
cdr3_aa: CAISRDGDTEAFF; cdr3_nt: TGTGCCATCAGCCGGGACGGGGACACTGAAGCTTTCTTT; j_call: TRBJ1-1; d_call: -; clone_size: -; v_call: TRBV10-3
cdr3_aa: CASSLIAGRQGYNEQFF; cdr3_nt: TGTGCCAGCAGCTTGATCGCAGGGAGGCAGGGGTACAATGAGCAGTTCTTC; j_call: TRBJ2-1; d_call: -; clone_size: many; v_call: TRBV5-6
cdr3_aa: CASSLGGRTEAFF; cdr3_nt: TGTGCCAGCAGCTTGGGGGGCCGGACTGAAGCTTTCTTT; j_call: TRBJ1-1; d_call: -; clone_size: -; v_call: TRBV9
cdr3_aa: CASSARARTGGGELFF; cdr3_nt: TGTGCCAGCAGCGCCCGCGCGCGGACGGGGGGCGGGGAGCTGTTTTTT; j_call: TRBJ2-2; d_call: TRBD2; clone_size: few; v_call: TRBV9
cdr3_aa: CSVEETGADNEKLFF; cdr3_nt: TGCAGCGTTGAAGAGACAGGAGCCGATAATGAAAAACTGTTTTTT; j_call: TRBJ1-4; d_call: -; clone_size: -; v_call: TRBV29-1
cdr3_aa: CASRGGGVNTEAFF; cdr3_nt: TGTGCCAGCAGGGGTGGGGGGGTGAACACTGAAGCTTTCTTT; j_call: TRBJ1-1; d_call: -; clone_size: -; v_call: TRBV28